Sequencing of this TCR beta chain was carried out in a study of T cells in Graves' hyperthyroidism and ophthalmopathy. Study information: Any treatment followed the collection of peripheral blood at initial diagnosis.

With regard to this clonotype: The target antigen is unknown.

The CDR3 has 14 residues. Germline CDR1 reads SGDLS; CDR2 reads YYNGEE. V was pared by 5 bases and J by 4 bases, with 16 bases between. Researchers amplified the TCR beta CDR3 regions from RNA transcripts. First-round RT-PCR targeting the TCR CDR3 was performed with the HTBI primer set. Using its own MiXCR run on the multiplex PCR reads, TCRdb lists one record per CDR3 protein. The sample includes over 350,000 distinct CDR3 sequences, approximately 17% of them seen just once. Notes on the study in general: Most thyroid clonotypes expanded above 0.001 appeared in blood too.

The clonotype was recovered from a man younger than 35 with Graves' ophthalmopathy. The chain employs TRBV9 and TRBJ2-7; D might be TRBD1 (6 bases). The source material was blood. The CDR3 nucleotides read TGTGCCAGCAGTCTCGGGGACAAGATTTACGAGCAGTACTTC. It codes for CASSLGDKIYEQYF.